This T cell receptor beta chain came from a study of T cell responses to AZD1222 COVID-19 vaccine. Remarks on this clone: Its antigen is unknown.

The study's findings and limits: There were mostly white British donors and more females than males, and clonal diversity was possibly underestimated. The reported proportion of spike-specific TCRs targeting unmutated variant regions was nearly half. Baseline serostatus was positive in only a handful of AZD1222 recipients. CD4 TCRs covered the whole spike, strongest at regions 160-218 and 743-854.

Produced via immunoSEQ multiplex PCR; TCRdb's table is partial and in-frame only. The sample includes around 150,000 clones, approximately 87% of them seen just once. The germline V and J ends were trimmed by 1 base and 6 bases, with 7 bases remaining between them. The CDR3 consists of 13 residues. Germline CDR1 reads SGHTA; CDR2 reads FQGNSA. This clonotype originated in an adult who received the AZD1222 COVID-19 vaccine. The V call is TRBV7-2, the J call TRBJ1-5; D uncertain. The material sequenced was peripheral blood, taken 28 days after the second AZD1222 dose. The CDR3: CASSLVAGQPQHF. DNA of the CDR3: TGTGCCAGCAGCTTAGTGGCTGGTCAGCCCCAGCATTTT.